The 21 T cell receptor beta chains given below trace back to one sample, sequenced in a study of regulatory T cells in long-lasting Graves disease. For TCR beta, libraries came from iRepertoire HTBI primers and Arm-PCR of CDR3 regions. TCRdb reprocessed the multiplex PCR reads with MiXCR, giving one entry per CDR3 protein. The top ten hold 25% to 30% of the sample, which has hundreds of thousands of distinct CDR3 sequences, over 15% seen once. Time point here: newly diagnosed GD, antithyroid drugs for less than 3 months. With RNA extracted from PBMCs as input, the TCR library was made. This sample was also put to use in a study of T cells in Graves' hyperthyroidism and ophthalmopathy.

The starting material was peripheral blood mononuclear cells (PBMCs), obtained at new diagnosis, from a patient treated with antithyroid drugs. The receptors come from a man in his forties or fifties with Graves disease.

This clonotype was detected ten times or more. The rearrangement joins TRBV20-1 to TRBJ2-5; D might be TRBD1 (6 bases). Germline lookup yields CDR1 DFQATT and CDR2 SNEGSKA (reference sequence). V lost 5 bases and J 4 bases, leaving 14 bases between the germline ends. This CDR3 comprises 13 residues. The CDR3 loop is CSAFSGVGETQYF. The CDR3 nucleotides read TGCAGTGCTTTTTCAGGGGTCGGAGAGACCCAGTACTTC.

This clonotype showed up many times. V is TRBV3-1 and J is TRBJ2-1; D possibly matches TRBD1 or TRBD2 (5 bases each). Germline values: CDR1 LGHDT, CDR2 YNNKEL (reference sequence). CDR3 length: 13 residues. V was pared by 5 bases and J by 7 bases, with 12 bases between. Here the CDR3 reads CASSTRGVNEQFF. In DNA, the CDR3 is TGTGCCAGCAGCACCCGAGGGGTGAATGAGCAGTTCTTC.

In its sample, this clonotype was seen many times. The V call is TRBV30, the J call TRBJ2-5; the D gene could be TRBD1 or TRBD2 (5 bases each). The CDR3 loop spans 13 amino acids. Germline values: CDR1 GTSNPN, CDR2 SVGIG (reference sequence). The germline V and J ends were trimmed by 1 base and 5 bases, with 11 bases remaining between them. The CDR3 loop reads CAWSGLAGETQYF. The CDR3 nucleotides read TGTGCCTGGAGTGGGCTAGCAGGGGAGACCCAGTACTTC.

In this sample, this clonotype turned up once. The chain links TRBV18 to TRBJ1-6; D is perhaps TRBD1 (6 bases). This CDR3 has 15 amino acids. V was cut by 8 bases and J by 4 bases, with 15 bases left in between. Germline assignment: CDR1 KGHSH and CDR2 LQKENI. CDR3 sequence: CASSLAGQYNSPLHF. Here the CDR3 DNA reads TGTGCCAGCAGTTTGGCCGGACAGTATAATTCACCCCTCCACTTT.

V is TRBV9 and J is TRBJ2-3; D is perhaps TRBD2 (5 bases). Germline CDR1 reads SGDLS; CDR2 reads YYNGEE. Trimming shortened V by 3 bases and J by 3 bases, and 14 bases separated the two germline ends. The CDR3 contains 15 residues. CDR3 in DNA: TGTGCCAGCAGCGGACGGACTGGTCGGACAGATACGCAGTATTTT. It translates to CASSGRTGRTDTQYF.

This clonotype was recorded many times. This chain uses TRBV28 with TRBJ2-3, with D perhaps TRBD1 (5 bases). CDR1 is MDHEN and CDR2 is SYDVKM in the germline V gene. CDR3 length: 15 residues. V dropped 7 bases and J dropped 0 bases, with 14 bases sitting between them. Written as DNA, the CDR3 is TGTGCCAGCAATCTATTCACAGGCAGCACAGATACGCAGTATTTT. Translated, it gives CASNLFTGSTDTQYF. Drawing the rest from reference TRBV28 and TRBJ2-3, the complete variable domain is DVKVTQSSRYLVKRTGEKVFLECVQDMDHENMFWYRQDPGLGLRLIYFSYDVKMKEKGDIPEGYSVSREKKERFSLILESASTNQTSMYLCASNLFTGSTDTQYFGPGTRLTVL.

Comments on this clonotype: A much larger clone differs from this one at a single base, so this may be a read error. The CDR3: CASSKRLAGGASSDTQYF. DNA for the CDR3: TGTGCCAGCAGCAAAAGGCTAGCGGGGGGGGCCAGTTCAGATACGCAGTATTTT. The chain uses TRBV7-2 and TRBJ2-3; 12 bases match TRBD2. Per germline, CDR1 SGHTA and CDR2 FQGNSA. The CDR3 has 18 residues. V trimming: 5 bases; J trimming: 4 bases; junction bases outside the gene matches: 13.

This clonotype was seen only a few times. This chain uses TRBV6-5 with TRBJ2-2; D might be TRBD1 (6 bases). Trimming removed 4 bases at V and 4 bases at J, with 19 bases between. Looked up from germline, CDR1 is MNHEY and CDR2 is SVGAGI. The CDR3 runs 17 residues. The CDR3 sequence is CASSSRTAQARTGELFF. In nucleotides, the CDR3 is TGTGCCAGCAGTTCGCGGACAGCCCAAGCCCGCACCGGGGAGCTGTTTTTT.

This clonotype was seen ten or more times. J is TRBJ2-4 and V is TRBV28; D perhaps matches TRBD2 (5 bases). The CDR3 covers 15 residues. The V gene's germline CDR1 is MDHEN and CDR2 SYDVKM. The V and J ends lost 0 bases and 0 bases respectively, with 6 bases between them. CDR3: CASSLWGVAKNIQYF. CDR3 sequence (DNA): TGTGCCAGCAGTTTATGGGGAGTAGCCAAAAACATTCAGTACTTC.

This clonotype was recorded at least ten times. The V and J genes are TRBV28 and TRBJ2-7; 11 nucleotides match TRBD1. Germline assignment: CDR1 MDHEN and CDR2 SYDVKM. The V gene end was trimmed by 6 bases and the J gene end by 5 bases; junction bases not matched to a gene: 9. The CDR3 consists of 15 residues. CDR3 DNA sequence: TGTGCCAGCAGCTACCGCCGGGACAGGGGGAACGAGCAGTACTTC. Translating it yields CASSYRRDRGNEQYF.

This clonotype was seen only a few times. The junction departs from germline at one end; a sequencing error may be responsible. The V and J genes are TRBV7-8 and TRBJ1-1, with D possibly being TRBD1 (6 bases). The CDR3 runs to 15 residues. The germline V gene encodes CDR1 SGHVS and CDR2 FQNEAQ. CDR3 sequence reads: CASSLLGGSGTGAFF. The CDR3 DNA sequence: TGTGCCAGCAGCTTATTAGGGGGGTCGGGGACTGGAGCTTTCTTT. Full variable domain (rest looked up from reference TRBV7-8 and TRBJ1-1): GAGVSQSPRYKVAKRGQDVALRCDPISGHVSLFWYQQALGQGPEFLTYFQNEAQLDKSGLPSDRFFAERPEGSVSTLKIQRTQQEDSAVYLCASSLLGGSGTGAFFGQGTRLTVV.

The rearrangement uses TRBV2 and TRBJ2-5; 11 bases fit TRBD2. Germline values: CDR1 SNHLY, CDR2 FYNNEI. CDR3 length: 15 residues. Trimming cost V 6 bases and J 4 bases; bases outside gene matches: 7. This chain's CDR3 is CASRERLAGSETQYF. Here the CDR3 DNA reads TGTGCCAGCAGGGAACGACTAGCGGGGTCAGAGACCCAGTACTTC.

In its sample, this clonotype was seen a few times. The V call is TRBV11-2, the J call TRBJ2-5; TRBD1 matches at 8 bases. This CDR3 contains 14 residues. The V gene's germline CDR1 is SGHAT and CDR2 FQNNGV. With V trimmed by 8 bases and J by 4 bases, 9 bases remained unmatched. The CDR3 DNA reads TGTGCCAGCCTCCGGGACAGGAGGGGAGAGACCCAGTACTTC. This translates into CASLRDRRGETQYF.

The genes are TRBV28 and TRBJ2-2; D not resolved. CDR3 length: 13 residues. With 6 bases removed from V and 8 bases from J, the gap between germline ends came to 13 bases. Germline V gives CDR1 MDHEN, CDR2 SYDVKM. CDR3 in amino acids: CASSQDWPGELFF. The CDR3 DNA follows: TGTGCCAGCAGCCAAGATTGGCCGGGGGAGCTGTTTTTT.

At least ten counts were recorded for this clonotype. The rearrangement links TRBV28 to TRBJ2-3, with TRBD2 matching over 12 bases. V lost 4 bases to trimming and J lost 5 bases; unmatched junction nucleotides: 4. The CDR3 is 15 amino acids. Germline CDR1 reads MDHEN; CDR2 reads SYDVKM. The CDR3 sequence: CASSSGLAGLDTQYF. Here the CDR3 DNA reads TGTGCCAGCAGTTCCGGACTAGCGGGGCTAGATACGCAGTATTTT.

The chain carries TRBV3-1 and TRBJ1-1; a weak D match, TRBD1 (6 bases). V shed 1 base and J shed 4 bases, with 10 bases lying between them. The CDR3 spans 14 residues. Germline V gene sequence: CDR1 LGHDT, CDR2 YNNKEL (reference sequence). CDR3 nucleotides: TGTGCCAGCAGCCAAGGAGGAGGGGGCACTGAAGCTTTCTTT. As protein: CASSQGGGGTEAFF.

This clonotype was observed many times. The chain combines TRBV10-1 with TRBJ2-2; no firm D call. Germline-derived CDR1 and CDR2 are WNHNN and SYGVQD (reference sequence). The CDR3 has 14 amino acids. Trimming took off 4 bases at V and 1 base at J, with 7 bases between the two ends. CDR3 loop: CASSGSENTGELFF. The DNA for the CDR3 is TGCGCCAGCAGTGGGTCAGAGAACACCGGGGAGCTGTTTTTT.

This clonotype was detected ten times or more. This rearrangement joins TRBV20-1 to TRBJ2-5; tentative D call: TRBD1 (7 bases). In germline, CDR1 is DFQATT, CDR2 SNEGSKA (reference sequence). V was shortened by 3 bases and J by 5 bases, with 19 bases between the two germline ends. The CDR3 is made up of 15 amino acids. The CDR3 nucleotides read TGCAGTGCTAGCGATCGCAGGGGGGTCGGGGAGACCCAGTACTTC. The encoded protein is CSASDRRGVGETQYF.

This clonotype was counted many times. CDR3 coding DNA: TGTGCCAGCAGCTCACAATCCCGATCAGAGACCCAGTACTTC. It translates to CASSSQSRSETQYF. V is TRBV7-3 and J is TRBJ2-5, with D unclear. This CDR3 region has 14 residues. The V end lost 4 bases, the J end lost 4 bases, and 13 bases lay between the germline ends. Germline CDR1 reads SGHTA; CDR2 reads FQGTGA.

There are a few counts of this clonotype. CDR3 in DNA: TGTGCCAGCAGCGTAGGAGGGGCTAATGAAAAACTGTTTTTT. Its translation is CASSVGGANEKLFF. The chain combines TRBV9 with TRBJ1-4; perhaps TRBD1 as D (5 bases). V was shortened by 0 bases and J by 3 bases, with 6 bases between the two germline ends. The germline gives CDR1 SGDLS, CDR2 YYNGEE. The CDR3 consists of 14 residues.

This clonotype was counted many times. The chain has TRBV7-9 and TRBJ2-1, with TRBD1 identical over 7 bases. CDR3 length: 13 amino acids. V lost 5 bases to trimming and J lost 6 bases; unmatched junction nucleotides: 4. Germline V lookup: CDR1 SEHNR, CDR2 FQNEAQ (reference sequence). The CDR3 is CASSRQGPNEQFF. Written as DNA, the CDR3 is TGTGCCAGCAGCCGACAGGGTCCCAATGAGCAGTTCTTC.